This TCR beta chain derives from a study of cytomegalovirus exposure and HLA in healthy donors (dated by TCRdb to about 2017). About the study as a whole: According to a later analysis, the 120 or so validation repertoires were produced on the same platform as the roughly 700 repertoires of the first cohort. A separate validation cohort of some 130 different subjects was used in addition to the roughly 720-subject first cohort. To predict cytomegalovirus infection status, the study brought together high-throughput TCR immunosequencing, statistical association of individual TCRs with disease status, and machine learning. The study aimed to test whether signatures of past pathogen exposure could be identified by cataloging public T cell receptors. Points the paper makes about the study in general: In a later analysis, TCRs clustered in the first cohort were found to also tend to co-occur in the roughly 120 validation repertoires, with 90% to 95% of cluster scores above 0. Three of the identified cytomegalovirus-associated TCR beta chains were confirmed in vitro to be specific for cytomegalovirus antigens. In both the original and validation cohorts, the classifier was reported to diagnose cytomegalovirus status with high specificity and sensitivity. Most TCR sequences were observed very rarely across donors, whereas some public TCRs were present in many individuals. A later analysis had no HLA typing for the validation cohort, so co-occurrence there was scored across all 110 or so repertoires. It was suggested by the authors that the approach could potentially be generalized to other disease states and immunological phenotypes. A total of 164 TCR beta chains were listed by the study as associated with cytomegalovirus.

Separate from the approximately 690-subject first cohort, the validation cohort of around 130 subjects was the group to which the donors belonged. The CDR3 runs 11 residues from the cysteine to the phenylalanine. Only the CDR3 DNA is retained, 33 bases long and in frame from the first base. V is pared back by 2 bases and J by 10 bases, with 8 bases lying between the germline termini. The germline V gene (reference sequence) specifies MNHNY as CDR1 and SVGAGI as CDR2. Remarks on this clone: No antigen is known for it. No much larger clone is present one base from it, and per-base qualities are unavailable.

To prepare the library, the immunoSEQ multiplex PCR assay was applied. The study's processing was this. To diagnose cytomegalovirus status from the catalog of TCR beta chain sequences, a statistical classification framework was built. TCRdb holds this immuneACCESS table with in-frame rearrangements only. Some clones are missing; in checked studies, unresolved V genes explain under half, and the rest has no known cause. Clone size and V and J calls were adopted from that table, with D and trimming inferred from the DNA. The sample has about 130,000 clones on record, approximately 84% of them singletons. The ten largest clones represent 25% to 30% of the sample.

The sample taken for sequencing was PBMCs. This clonotype was obtained from a man between 25 and 39 years old in good health and CMV-seropositive. This sequence uses TRBV6-6 and TRBJ1-2; possibly the D gene is TRBD1, per 6 matching bases. The CDR3 has the sequence CASSYGGAYTF. The bases are TGTGCCAGCAGTTACGGGGGGGCCTACACCTTC.